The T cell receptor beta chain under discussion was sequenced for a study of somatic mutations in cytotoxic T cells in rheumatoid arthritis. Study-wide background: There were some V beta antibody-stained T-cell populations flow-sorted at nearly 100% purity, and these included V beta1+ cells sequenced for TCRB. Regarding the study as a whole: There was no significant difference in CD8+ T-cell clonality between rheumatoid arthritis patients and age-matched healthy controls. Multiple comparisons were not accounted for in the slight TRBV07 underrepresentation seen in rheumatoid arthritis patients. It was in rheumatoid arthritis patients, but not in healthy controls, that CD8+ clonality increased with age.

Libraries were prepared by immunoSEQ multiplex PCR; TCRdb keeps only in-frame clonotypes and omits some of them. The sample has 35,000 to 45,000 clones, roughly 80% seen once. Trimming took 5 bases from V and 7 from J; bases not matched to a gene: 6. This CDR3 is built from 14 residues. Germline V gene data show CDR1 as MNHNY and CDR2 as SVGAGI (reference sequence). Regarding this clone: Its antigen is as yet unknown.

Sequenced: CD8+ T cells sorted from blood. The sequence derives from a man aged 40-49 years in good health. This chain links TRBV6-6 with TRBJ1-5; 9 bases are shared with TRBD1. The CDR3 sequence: CASSEGDRDQPQHF. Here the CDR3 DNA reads TGTGCCAGCAGTGAGGGGGACAGGGACCAGCCCCAGCATTTT.